Sequencing of this TCR beta chain was carried out in a study of blood T cell repertoires in COVID-19. This clone was observed a single time. V lost 4 bases and J lost 0, with 6 bases in between. Germline assignment: CDR1 MGHDK and CDR2 SYGVNS. The CDR3 extends over 13 amino acids. The method was immunoSEQ multiplex PCR; TCRdb's version includes in-frame clones alone and lacks a portion of them. The table lists roughly 200,000 clones, about three quarters of them singletons. This chain uses TRBV25-1 with TRBJ1-1; D is uncertain. Input material: peripheral blood. This clonotype originated in a woman of 80 years or more with active or convalescent COVID-19. The CDR3 region has the DNA TGTGCCAGCAGTGGGGCGATGAACACTGAAGCTTTCTTT. Amino acid sequence: CASSGAMNTEAFF.